Below, 2 T cell receptor beta chains from the same sample are listed, as sequenced in a study of CD8+CD57+ T cells in acquired aplastic anemia. Genomic DNA was employed as the template in profiling TCR beta VDJ and CDR3. TCRdb redid the calling of the reads with MiXCR, one entry per CDR3 protein. The repertoire holds 200,000 to 250,000 distinct CDR3 sequences, approximately 60% seen once, with roughly 62% in the top ten. Patients sequenced had flow cytometry evidence of CD8+CD57+ cell expansion. The sample was sorted CD4+, CD8+, or CD8+CD57+ T cells (not recorded which) from PBMCs. All receptors come from a human donor with aplastic anemia.

As DNA, the CDR3 is TGTGCCAGCAGCTTACTAGCGGGGGGGCTCGAGCAGTACTTC. Translation gives CASSLLAGGLEQYF. The V gene is TRBV7-3, the J gene TRBJ2-7, with 12 bases that match TRBD2. From germline, CDR1 is SGHTA and CDR2 FQGTGA. V lost 2 bases, J lost 6 bases, and 2 bases stayed unmatched. This CDR3 has 14 residues.

This clonotype was seen only a few times. This may be a read error, as it is one base from a much larger clone. The chain recombines TRBV20-1 with TRBJ2-2; weak D call: TRBD2 (5 bases). Germline V gene data show CDR1 as DFQATT and CDR2 as SNEGSKA (reference sequence). This CDR3 comprises 13 residues. The DNA of the CDR3 is TGCAGTGCTAGAGAGGAAGTGACCGGGGAGCCGTTTTTT. Amino acids: CSAREEVTGEPFF.